This record looks at one T cell receptor (beta chain) sequence and its context. Its antigen is not known. Germline V gene lookup returns CDR1 MNHEY and CDR2 SVGEGT. Trimming took 7 bases from V and 5 from J, leaving 23 bases between them. This CDR3 is built from 16 residues. In TCRdb, the reads were re-called with MiXCR into one record per CDR3 protein. The sample gives around 800,000 distinct CDR3 sequences, around a third of which show up once; around 12% is in the top ten. The data derive from a study of T cell repertoires in cytomegalovirus infection. Study-wide background: As its CMV epitopes, the study selected recently identified HLA-C-restricted and well-studied HLA-B-restricted targets.

Study-wide results and limits: What dominated the ex vivo response were HLA-C-restricted CMV-specific TCR beta clonotypes. Carriers of CMV plus the relevant HLA were identified by cumulative public TCR beta family frequency.

The rearrangement links TRBV6-2 or TRBV6-3 to TRBJ2-5; D remains unclear. Sequences were derived from cultured CD8+ T cells from PBMCs, sampled from culture after CMV antigen stimulation. This TCR was recovered from a human donor in good health (CMV status not recorded). Some clones in this sample may be carry-over from other donors' samples. CDR3 bases: TGTGCCAGCACTACTCGAAGGGATAGCATGTACGAGACCCAGTACTTC. Its translation is CASTTRRDSMYETQYF.